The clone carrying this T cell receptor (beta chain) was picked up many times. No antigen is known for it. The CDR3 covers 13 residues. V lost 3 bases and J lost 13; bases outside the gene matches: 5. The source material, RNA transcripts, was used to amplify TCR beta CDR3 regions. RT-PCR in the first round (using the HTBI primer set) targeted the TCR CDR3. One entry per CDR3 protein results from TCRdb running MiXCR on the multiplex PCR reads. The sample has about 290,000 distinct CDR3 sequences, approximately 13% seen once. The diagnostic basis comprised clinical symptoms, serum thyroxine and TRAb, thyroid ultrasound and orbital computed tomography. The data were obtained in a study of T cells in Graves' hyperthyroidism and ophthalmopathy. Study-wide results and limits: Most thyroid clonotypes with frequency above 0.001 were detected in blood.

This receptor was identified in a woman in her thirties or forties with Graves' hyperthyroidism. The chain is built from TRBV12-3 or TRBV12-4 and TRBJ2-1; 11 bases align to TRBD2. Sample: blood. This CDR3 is CASSLNSGRAQFF. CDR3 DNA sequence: TGTGCCAGCAGTTTGAATAGCGGGAGGGCCCAGTTCTTC.